This T cell receptor (beta chain) was sequenced during a study of blood T cells in healthy people across ages (dated by TCRdb to 2015 to 2017). With regard to the full study: In model experiments, template switching captured roughly one uniquely barcoded TCR beta cDNA molecule for every two T cells. Age-related changes in TCR beta repertoire diversity were measured in the study by deep sequencing normalized with unique cDNA molecular identifiers. Using the same blood draw, the study looked at two additional independent replicas of 1 million unique cDNA reads for two donors, one aged 18 to 30 and the other aged 80 or older. The donors were split into four age groups: young (average roughly 15 years), middle-aged (roughly 39), aged (approximately 60) and long-lived (under 85). The research as a whole found: Donor CMV infection status was unknown, potentially confounding age-related changes in expanded clonotypes. The percentage of naive T cells measured by flow cytometry correlated strongly with observed TCR beta diversity. Observed TCR beta diversity per million T cells fell roughly linearly with age, and a significant reduction was already apparent by age about 43. Conclusive comparison of naive and antigen-experienced compartments was prevented by the profiling of bulk unsorted PBMCs. Compared with the aged group, the long-lived group had more naive CD4+ T cells, fewer expanded clones and increased TCR diversity, a pattern suggesting age selection. Estimates of total diversity based on one million sequenced T cells were regarded as lower bounds and as underestimates.

CDR1 and CDR2 were assigned from the germline V gene as MDHEN and SYDVKM. The CDR3 numbers 14 residues from cysteine through phenylalanine. Here the CDR3 DNA is all that survives: 42 bases in frame from base 1. For this chain, trimming is 4 bases at the V end and 10 bases at the J end, and the number of junction bases without a gene match is 8. The roughly 37 donors, aged about 6 to 100 years, were systemically healthy Caucasian individuals from Russia. Approximately 11 milliliters of peripheral blood were drawn from each donor into EDTA-treated Vacutainer tubes. PBMCs were isolated by Ficoll-Paque density-gradient centrifugation, with at least 6 million obtained per sample. Total RNA, at least 6 micrograms per sample, was extracted from PBMCs with Trizol reagent. For every donor, an aliquot of PBMCs went through flow cytometry to measure the percentages of naive CD45RAhigh/CD27high T cells. The library was produced with 5' RACE. Sequencing took place on an Illumina HiSeq 2500. A second PCR of about 7 to 12 cycles was run with a J-beta primer mix and a sample-barcoded 5' primer. A template-switch 5' adaptor carrying 12 random nucleotides introduced a unique molecular identifier onto each TCR beta cDNA molecule. At least 2.5 million CDR3-containing paired-end reads were obtained from each sample. All of the RNA was converted into first-strand cDNA using the Mint cDNA synthesis kit, with a TRBC-specific oligonucleotide serving as the primer. Following uracil-DNA glycosylase treatment, all cDNA underwent a first 18-cycle PCR with the universal primers M1SS and BC2_uni_R. The source study handled its data this way. Normalization of each sample was performed by random selection of 1 million high-quality reads, each carrying a distinct molecular identifier. Reads with shared molecular identifiers were discarded instead of being binned into consensus sequences. MiTCR, with a Q25 quality threshold and the strictest error-elimination algorithm, was used for CDR3 identification, clonotype clustering and error correction. A nonparametric unseen species model using Euler transformation provided a lower-bound estimate of total TCR beta diversity. TCRdb ran its own pipeline on the public reads, namely fastp trimming at Q25 and MiXCR clone calling, and kept in-frame beta chains. Every entry covers one CDR3 protein and lists the most common genes and DNA from its rows. The V and J calls and clone size come from TCRdb's table, not from the authors' own analysis. The table for this sample lists around 780,000 distinct CDR3 sequences; around a quarter of them were counted only once. The ten largest clones add up to approximately 2.9% of the sample.

This clonotype turned up a few times. Its antigen has not been determined. Base-call qualities are not available, and no considerably larger clone is one nucleotide away. The sample also formed part of further work on T cells of mothers and their children. Per the second study: Donors were nine systemically healthy Caucasian individuals: three mothers and their six children. cDNA synthesis used all of the extracted RNA, with 1.5 ug of RNA in each 15 ul reaction. In the second PCR, the M1S primer added sample barcodes and 2-4 random nucleotides. Over 8.5 million TCR beta CDR3 reads were obtained for each mother, and approximately 3 million reads were obtained for each child. TCR recombination output is similarly shaped by thymic selection in related and unrelated pairs, with a minor effect exerted by inherited differences. Related mother-child pairs always showed normalized repertoire overlap that was slightly higher than in unrelated mother-child pairs, though the difference was never significant. No persistent microchimeric T cell clones were detected, at a sensitivity of approximately 100 clones per million clonotypes. In the study, deep NGS was used to compare the TCR beta repertoires of mothers and children, and features distinguishing related mother-child pairs from unrelated individuals were sought. Mothers averaged roughly 40 +/- 4 years of age and children averaged around 11 +/- 4 years. After adapter ligation with NEBNext reagents, the libraries were sequenced on Illumina HiSeq 2000 with 100+100 nt paired-end reads. To prevent cross-contamination, the mother and child libraries were prepared one month apart and sequenced in separate runs. Each donor had between roughly 450,000 and 2,100,000 distinct TCR beta clonotypes identified. Naive TCR beta clonotypes were estimated from low-frequency clonotypes matched to each donor's FACS-determined naive share, without sorting.

The receptor was derived from a boy between 10 and 17 years old in good health. The sequencing input was blood. Recombination connected TRBV28 to TRBJ1-4, with TRBD1 identical over 8 junction bases. The CDR3 sequence is CASSSPGQDGKLFF. The DNA sequence is as follows: TGTGCCAGCAGTTCCCCGGGACAGGATGGAAAACTGTTTTTT.